The 10 T cell receptor beta chains presented below share a single source sample, sequenced in a study of beta chain features in type 1 diabetes. The investigators reverse transcribed all of the isolated RNA, so they sequenced expressed TCRB transcripts. The repertoire was sequenced with immunoSEQ multiplex PCR; TCRdb's copy has only in-frame clones and lacks some. The table has around 180,000 clones, roughly 8% seen once; the top ten hold approximately 0.85%. Their cognate antigens are unknown. Findings and limits, study-wide: Moderate but significant shortening of TCRB CDR3s was recorded in all four CD4+ subsets from Type 1 diabetes patients.

The specimen was central memory CD4+ T cells from blood. The receptors shown here come from a woman between 40 and 50 years old with type 1 diabetes.

V gene TRBV11-2 combines with J gene TRBJ1-2, with 9 bases lining up with TRBD1. From germline, CDR1 is SGHAT and CDR2 FQNNGV. V shed 5 bases, J shed 5 bases, and the junction held 6 bases outside the gene matches. The CDR3 length is 14 residues. The CDR3, as DNA: TGTGCCAGCAGCAGAGACAGGGGGGCTTATGGCTACACCTTC. Protein sequence: CASSRDRGAYGYTF.

The chain employs TRBV19 and TRBJ1-1, with TRBD1 matching over 8 bases. After removal of 6 bases from V and 5 bases from J, the junction contained 17 bases not matched to a gene. This CDR3 contains 17 residues. Germline V gene lookup returns CDR1 LNHDA and CDR2 SQIVND (reference sequence). CDR3 protein: CASSDGFRTGQRTEAFF. For the CDR3, the DNA is TGTGCCAGTAGCGACGGGTTCCGGACAGGGCAGAGGACTGAAGCTTTCTTT.

This clone came up a few times. This chain connects TRBV5-6 to TRBJ2-7; D gene uncertain. CDR3 length: 13 residues. Germline assignment: CDR1 SGHDT and CDR2 YYEEEE. Trimming took off 4 bases at V and 2 bases at J, with 10 bases between the two ends. CDR3 coding DNA: TGTGCCAGCAGCGGTGAAGCGACCTACGAGCAGTACTTC. Amino acids: CASSGEATYEQYF.

This clone showed up just a few times. The chain uses TRBV7-2 and TRBJ2-2; weak D call: TRBD2 (6 bases). Trimming stripped 2 bases from V and 7 bases from J, with 17 bases between. Germline lookup yields CDR1 SGHTA and CDR2 FQGNSA. This CDR3 contains 16 residues. CDR3 region: CASSLIGGTDDGELFF. The DNA of the CDR3 is TGTGCCAGCAGCTTAATCGGAGGGACGGATGACGGGGAGCTGTTTTTT.

In its sample, this clone was seen a few times. The chain recombines TRBV15 with TRBJ1-1; 7 bases fit TRBD1. The CDR3 covers 17 residues. Unmatched junction bases numbered 10, after V lost 0 bases and J lost 3 bases. Germline assignment: CDR1 LNHNV and CDR2 YYDKDF (reference sequence). Here the CDR3 DNA reads TGTGCCACCAGCAGAGATAGGGGGGTAGGGGGCTACACTGAAGCTTTCTTT. It codes for CATSRDRGVGGYTEAFF.

This chain connects TRBV14 to TRBJ2-7; no firm D call. The germline V gene encodes CDR1 SGHDN and CDR2 FVKESK. Trimming removed 3 bases at V and 4 bases at J, with 7 bases between. This CDR3 spans 12 amino acids. Here the CDR3 reads CASSHSPYEQYF. The CDR3, as DNA: TGTGCCAGCAGCCACTCTCCGTACGAGCAGTACTTC.

CDR3 region: CASSLDRQTGELFF. CDR3 coding DNA: TGTGCCAGCAGCTTAGATCGACAGACCGGGGAGCTGTTTTTT. This chain joins TRBV7-8 and TRBJ2-2, with D possibly TRBD1 on 5 matching bases. The CDR3 contains 14 residues. Per germline, CDR1 SGHVS and CDR2 FQNEAQ. V was shortened by 1 base and J by 5 bases, with 8 bases between the two germline ends.

This clone has only a few counts. The V call is TRBV6-4, the J call TRBJ1-2; 11 nucleotides agree with TRBD1. V lost 8 bases to trimming and J lost 7 bases; unmatched junction nucleotides: 12. The CDR3 loop spans 15 amino acids. Looked up from germline, CDR1 is MRHNA and CDR2 is SNTAGT. CDR3 in DNA: TGTGCCAGCCGACCGGGACAGGGGGGCGGAGGTGGCTACACCTTC. Amino acid sequence: CASRPGQGGGGGYTF.

This clone occurred many times. CDR3 in DNA: TGTGCCAGCAGTTGGGCCCTCGGGACTGGATACGAGCAGTACTTC. Translation gives CASSWALGTGYEQYF. This chain links TRBV28 with TRBJ2-7; maybe TRBD2 (6 bases). Germline values: CDR1 MDHEN, CDR2 SYDVKM. Trimming shortened V by 4 bases and J by 4 bases, and 17 bases separated the two germline ends. The CDR3 runs to 15 residues.

This clone was seen at least ten times. J is TRBJ1-5 and V is TRBV28; the D is unclear. V lost 6 bases to trimming and J lost 2 bases, with 14 bases between them. The CDR3 sequence is 15 residues long. Germline CDR1 and CDR2: MDHEN and SYDVKM. The CDR3: CASSPAKRGNQPQHF. In DNA, the CDR3 is TGTGCCAGCAGCCCCGCCAAAAGAGGCAATCAGCCCCAGCATTTT.